This TCR beta chain was captured in a study of technical replicates of blood from several donors. The CDR3 runs to 14 residues. V trimming: 5 bases; J trimming: 4 bases; junction bases outside the gene matches: 8. Germline V gene sequence: CDR1 SGHTA, CDR2 FQGNSA. Using immunoSEQ multiplex PCR, the repertoire was profiled, and TCRdb retains in-frame clones only, with some absent. The table has fewer than 90,000 clones, roughly 96% seen once; the top ten hold approximately 0.21%. This TCR came from a human donor in good health. The sequenced sample was T cells isolated from PBMCs. This chain joins TRBV7-2 and TRBJ2-7; TRBD2 matches 7 bases. This CDR3 reads CASSPGSGPYEQYF. The CDR3 DNA sequence: TGTGCCAGCAGCCCGGGTAGCGGGCCATACGAGCAGTACTTC.